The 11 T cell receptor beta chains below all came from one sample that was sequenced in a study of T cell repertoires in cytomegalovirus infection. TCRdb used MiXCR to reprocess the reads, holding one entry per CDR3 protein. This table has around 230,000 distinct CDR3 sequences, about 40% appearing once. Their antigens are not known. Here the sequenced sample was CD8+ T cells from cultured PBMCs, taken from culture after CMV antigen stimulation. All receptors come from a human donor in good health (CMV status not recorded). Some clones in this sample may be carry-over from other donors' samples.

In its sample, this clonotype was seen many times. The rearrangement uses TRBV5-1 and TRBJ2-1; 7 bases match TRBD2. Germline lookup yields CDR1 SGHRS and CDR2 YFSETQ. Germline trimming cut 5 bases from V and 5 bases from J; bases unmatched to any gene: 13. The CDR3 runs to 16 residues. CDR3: CASSSGLTLHDNEQFF. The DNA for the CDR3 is TGCGCCAGCAGTTCGGGACTAACCCTCCACGACAATGAGCAGTTCTTC.

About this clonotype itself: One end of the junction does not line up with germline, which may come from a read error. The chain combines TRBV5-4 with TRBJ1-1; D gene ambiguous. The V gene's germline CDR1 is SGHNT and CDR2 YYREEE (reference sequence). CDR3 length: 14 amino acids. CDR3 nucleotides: TGTGCAAGCAGGCCATGGGGTTTGAACACTGAAGCTTTCTTT. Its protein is CASRPWGLNTEAFF.

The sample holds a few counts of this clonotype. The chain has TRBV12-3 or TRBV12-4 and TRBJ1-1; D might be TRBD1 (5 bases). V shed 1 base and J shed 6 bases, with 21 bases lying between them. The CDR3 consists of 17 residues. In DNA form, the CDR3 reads TGTGCCAGCAGTTTAGGGACATCCCCGAGGAGCATCCCTGAAGCTTTCTTT. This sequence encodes CASSLGTSPRSIPEAFF.

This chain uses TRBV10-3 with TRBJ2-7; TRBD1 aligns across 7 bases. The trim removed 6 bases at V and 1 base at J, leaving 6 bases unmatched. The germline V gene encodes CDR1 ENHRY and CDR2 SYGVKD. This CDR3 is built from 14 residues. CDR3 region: CAISGQELSYEQYF. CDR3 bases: TGTGCCATCAGCGGACAGGAATTATCCTACGAGCAGTACTTC.

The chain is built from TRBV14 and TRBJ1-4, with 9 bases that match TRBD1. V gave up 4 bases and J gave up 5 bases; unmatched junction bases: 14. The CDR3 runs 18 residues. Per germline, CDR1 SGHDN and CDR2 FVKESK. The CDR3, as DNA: TGTGCCAGCAGCCGACTGGCGAGACAGGGGGTGATCAATGAAAAACTGTTTTTT. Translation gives CASSRLARQGVINEKLFF. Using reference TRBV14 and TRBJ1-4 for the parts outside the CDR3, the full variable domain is EAGVTQFPSHSVIEKGQTVTLRCDPISGHDNLYWYRRVMGKEIKFLLHFVKESKQDESGMPNNRFLAERTGGTYSTLKVQPAELEDSGVYFCASSRLARQGVINEKLFFGSGTQLSVL.

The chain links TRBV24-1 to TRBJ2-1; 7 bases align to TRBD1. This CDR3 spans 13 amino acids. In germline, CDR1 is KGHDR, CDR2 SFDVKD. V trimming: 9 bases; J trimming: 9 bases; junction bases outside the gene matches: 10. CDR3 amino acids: CATGTVQTIEQFF. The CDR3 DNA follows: TGTGCCACCGGGACAGTTCAGACAATTGAGCAGTTCTTC.

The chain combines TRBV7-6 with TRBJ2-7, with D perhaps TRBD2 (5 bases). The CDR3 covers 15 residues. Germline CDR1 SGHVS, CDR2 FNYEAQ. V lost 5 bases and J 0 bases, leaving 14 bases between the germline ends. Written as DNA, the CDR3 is TGTGCCAGCAGCGCAGAGGGCACCGTCTCCTACGAGCAGTACTTC. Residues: CASSAEGTVSYEQYF.

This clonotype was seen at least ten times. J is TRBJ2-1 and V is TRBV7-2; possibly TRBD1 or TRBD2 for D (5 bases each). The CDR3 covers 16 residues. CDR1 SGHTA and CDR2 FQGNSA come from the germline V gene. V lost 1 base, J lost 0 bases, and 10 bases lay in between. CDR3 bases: TGTGCCAGCAGCTTAGGAGGGGCGGTCTCCTACAATGAGCAGTTCTTC. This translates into CASSLGGAVSYNEQFF.

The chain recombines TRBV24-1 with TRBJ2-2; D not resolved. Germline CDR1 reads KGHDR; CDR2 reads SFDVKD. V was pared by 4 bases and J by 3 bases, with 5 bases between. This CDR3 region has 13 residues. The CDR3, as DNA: TGTGCCACCAGTGAGCCCCACACCGGGGAGCTGTTTTTT. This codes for CATSEPHTGELFF.

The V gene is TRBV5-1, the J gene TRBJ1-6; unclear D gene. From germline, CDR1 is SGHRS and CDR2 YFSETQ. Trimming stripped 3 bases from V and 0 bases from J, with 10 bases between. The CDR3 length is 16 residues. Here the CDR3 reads CASSWTGSSYNSPLHF. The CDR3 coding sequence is TGCGCCAGCAGCTGGACGGGGAGCTCCTATAATTCACCCCTCCACTTT.

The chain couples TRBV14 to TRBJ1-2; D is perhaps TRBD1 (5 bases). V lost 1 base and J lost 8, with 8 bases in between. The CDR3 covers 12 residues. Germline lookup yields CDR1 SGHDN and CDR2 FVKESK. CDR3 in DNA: TGTGCCAGCAGCCAAGTGGGACGGGGCTACACCTTC. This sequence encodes CASSQVGRGYTF.